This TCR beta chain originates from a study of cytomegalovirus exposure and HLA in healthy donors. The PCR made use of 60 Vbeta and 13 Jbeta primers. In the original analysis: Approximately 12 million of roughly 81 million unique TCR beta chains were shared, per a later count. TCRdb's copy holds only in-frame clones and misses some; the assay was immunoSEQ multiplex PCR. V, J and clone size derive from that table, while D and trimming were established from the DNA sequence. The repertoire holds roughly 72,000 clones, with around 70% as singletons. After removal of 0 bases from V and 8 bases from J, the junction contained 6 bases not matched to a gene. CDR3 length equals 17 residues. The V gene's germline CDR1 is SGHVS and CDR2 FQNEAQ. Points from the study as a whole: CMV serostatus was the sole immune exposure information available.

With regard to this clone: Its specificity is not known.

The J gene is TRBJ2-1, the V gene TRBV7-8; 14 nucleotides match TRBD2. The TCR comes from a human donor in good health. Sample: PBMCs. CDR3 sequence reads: CASSLAVQGLAGDEQFF. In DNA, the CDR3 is TGTGCCAGCAGCTTAGCGGTCCAGGGACTAGCGGGGGATGAGCAGTTCTTC.